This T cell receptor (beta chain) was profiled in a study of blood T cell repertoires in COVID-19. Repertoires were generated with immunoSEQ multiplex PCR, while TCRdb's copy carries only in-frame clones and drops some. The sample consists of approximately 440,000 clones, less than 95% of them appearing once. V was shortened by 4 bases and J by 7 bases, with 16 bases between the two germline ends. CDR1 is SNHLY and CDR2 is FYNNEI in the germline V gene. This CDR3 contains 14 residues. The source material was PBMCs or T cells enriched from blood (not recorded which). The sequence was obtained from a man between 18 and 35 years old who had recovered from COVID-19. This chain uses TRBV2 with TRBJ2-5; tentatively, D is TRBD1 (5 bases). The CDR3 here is CASSGYKGLGTQYF. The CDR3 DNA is TGTGCCAGCAGTGGCTATAAGGGGCTGGGGACCCAGTACTTC.